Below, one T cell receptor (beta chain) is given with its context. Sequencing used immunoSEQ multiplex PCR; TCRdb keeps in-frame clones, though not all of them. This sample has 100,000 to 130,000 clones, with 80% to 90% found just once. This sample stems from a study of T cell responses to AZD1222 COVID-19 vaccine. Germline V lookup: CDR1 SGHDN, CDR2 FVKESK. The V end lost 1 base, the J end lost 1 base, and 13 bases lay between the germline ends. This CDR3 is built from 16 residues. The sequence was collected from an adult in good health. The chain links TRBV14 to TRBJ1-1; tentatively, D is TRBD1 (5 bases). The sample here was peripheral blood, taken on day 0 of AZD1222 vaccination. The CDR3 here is CASSQAEGKGNTEAFF. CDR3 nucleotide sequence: TGTGCCAGCAGCCAAGCAGAGGGGAAAGGGAACACTGAAGCTTTCTTT. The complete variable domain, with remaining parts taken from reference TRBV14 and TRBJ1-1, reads EAGVTQFPSHSVIEKGQTVTLRCDPISGHDNLYWYRRVMGKEIKFLLHFVKESKQDESGMPNNRFLAERTGGTYSTLKVQPAELEDSGVYFCASSQAEGKGNTEAFFGQGTRLTVV.